A selection of T cell receptor beta chains follows, all from one sample in a study of shared clonotypes between healthy human individuals. Sequencing used immunoSEQ multiplex PCR; TCRdb keeps in-frame clones, though not all of them. The repertoire holds some 1,600,000 clones, around 98% seen once, with 0.4% to 0.45% in the top ten. The sample comprised naive CD4+ T cells sorted from blood. The receptors were sampled from a man between 25 and 39 years old in good health. Both conserved end residues are part of each CDR3. D genes are given only for firm matches. Only part of the rows carry a size: once, few, many, or a class if the clone is expanded.

NA TRBJ2-7 TRBV20-1 NA CSASEAEQYF TGCAGTGCTAGTGAAGCCGAGCAGTACTTC
NA TRBJ2-7 TRBV19 TRBD1 CASSIAGTGVDEQYF TGTGCCAGTAGTATAGCGGGGACAGGGGTCGACGAGCAGTACTTC
NA TRBJ2-1 TRBV19 NA CAVGRGRETSNEQFF TGTGCCGTCGGTAGGGGGCGGGAAACTAGTAATGAGCAGTTCTTC
NA TRBJ2-2 TRBV6-1 NA CASRELEELFF TGTGCCAGCAGGGAGTTGGAGGAGCTGTTTTTT
few TRBJ2-7 TRBV19 NA CASSVGYEQYF TGTGCCAGTAGTGTCGGGTACGAGCAGTACTTC
few TRBJ1-4 TRBV5-8 NA CASSTYRDSLDEKLFF TGTGCCAGCAGCACCTACAGGGACTCGTTAGACGAAAAACTGTTTTTT
few TRBJ2-5 TRBV5-1 NA CASSLGTTQETQYF TGCGCCAGCAGCTTGGGGACAACCCAAGAGACCCAGTACTTC
once TRBJ1-5 TRBV7-8 NA CASSLTRLNSNQPQHF TGTGCCAGCAGCTTGACCCGGCTTAATAGCAATCAGCCCCAGCATTTT
NA TRBJ2-2 TRBV5-5 NA CASSIAGELFF TGTGCCAGCAGTATCGCCGGGGAGCTGTTTTTT
NA TRBJ2-2 TRBV28 NA CASSSLRVRGSGELFF TGTGCCAGCAGTTCACTCAGGGTACGTGGCTCCGGGGAGCTGTTTTTT
once TRBJ2-7 TRBV5-4 NA CASSLGQNSYEQYF TGTGCCAGCAGCTTGGGGCAGAACTCCTACGAGCAGTACTTC
NA TRBJ2-3 TRBV5-1 TRBD2 CASSLGLAVNLGTDTQYF TGCGCCAGCAGCTTGGGACTAGCGGTAAACTTGGGGACAGATACGCAGTATTTT
NA TRBJ2-1 TRBV19 TRBD2 CASSAALAGTNNEQFF TGTGCCAGTAGTGCCGCACTAGCGGGTACCAACAATGAGCAGTTCTTC
NA TRBJ2-7 TRBV7-8 NA CASSFLGVGSAARYEQYF TGTGCCAGCAGCTTCCTGGGGGTTGGTAGCGCCGCACGGTACGAGCAGTACTTC
NA TRBJ2-2 TRBV29-1 NA CSVLIGPRTGELFF TGCAGCGTCCTCATTGGACCAAGGACCGGGGAGCTGTTTTTT
NA TRBJ2-7 TRBV6-6 NA CASSYPAAEQYF TGTGCCAGCAGTTACCCGGCAGCCGAGCAGTACTTC
NA TRBJ1-1 TRBV5-1 NA CASSLVNPNTEAFF TGCGCCAGCAGCTTGGTCAACCCGAACACTGAAGCTTTCTTT
once TRBJ2-7 TRBV5-4 NA CASTLVPVGEQYF TGTGCCAGCACCTTGGTTCCCGTGGGGGAGCAGTACTTC
once TRBJ2-1 TRBV19 NA CASSRRIDEQFF TGTGCCAGTAGTAGGCGGATCGATGAGCAGTTCTTC
NA TRBJ1-2 TRBV5-1 NA CASSLSGQPLNYGYTF TGCGCCAGCAGCTTGAGCGGGCAGCCATTAAACTATGGCTACACCTTC
NA TRBJ1-4 TRBV10-3 NA CAIRQGGAPNEKLFF TGTGCCATCAGACAGGGTGGGGCACCTAATGAAAAACTGTTTTTT
NA TRBJ1-4 TRBV28 NA CASQDGGATNEKLFF TGTGCCAGCCAGGACGGGGGAGCAACTAATGAAAAACTGTTTTTT
NA TRBJ1-5 TRBV2 NA CASRGTLQPQHF TGTGCCAGCAGAGGGACCCTGCAGCCCCAGCATTTT
NA TRBJ2-5 TRBV18 TRBD2 CASAPLGSGRAQETQYF TGTGCCAGCGCGCCCCTGGGGAGCGGGAGGGCCCAAGAGACCCAGTACTTC
NA TRBJ1-2 TRBV28 NA CASSFLGGDGYTF TGTGCCAGCAGTTTTTTGGGAGGTGATGGCTACACCTTC
NA TRBJ2-5 TRBV5-5 NA CASSHFSVQETQYF TGTGCCAGCAGCCACTTTAGCGTACAAGAGACCCAGTACTTC
NA TRBJ2-7 TRBV5-8 TRBD2 CASSPGTSGTIYEQYF TGTGCCAGCAGCCCCGGGACTAGCGGGACCATATACGAGCAGTACTTC
NA TRBJ2-7 TRBV10-1 NA CASSPSPGPYEQYF TGCGCCAGCAGTCCCTCCCCGGGGCCCTACGAGCAGTACTTC
NA TRBJ2-1 TRBV7-9 NA CASSRTDPPKDNEQFF TGTGCCAGCAGCCGAACTGACCCGCCGAAGGACAATGAGCAGTTCTTC
once TRBJ2-7 TRBV18 NA CASSPTQNEQYF TGTGCCAGCTCACCTACCCAGAACGAGCAGTACTTC
NA TRBJ2-1 TRBV7-2 TRBD2 CASSLHPRAAGEDNEQFF TGTGCCAGCAGCCTCCACCCGCGGGCCGCGGGAGAGGACAATGAGCAGTTCTTC
NA TRBJ2-7 TRBV10-1 NA CASSGASLDF TGCGCCAGCAGTGGGGCCAGTCTGGACTTC
NA TRBJ2-7 TRBV6-5 NA CATTALYEQYF TGTGCCACCACCGCTTTGTACGAGCAGTACTTC
NA TRBJ2-1 TRBV5-1 TRBD2 CASSSPPGLAGGEQFF TGCGCCAGCAGCTCACCCCCTGGGTTAGCGGGCGGAGAGCAGTTCTTC
NA TRBJ1-5 TRBV19 NA CASSISSNQPQHF TGTGCCAGTAGTATAAGTAGCAATCAGCCCCAGCATTTT
NA TRBJ2-2 TRBV11-2 NA CASSFRGRRNTGELFF TGTGCCAGCAGCTTCAGGGGGAGGCGTAACACCGGGGAGCTGTTTTTT
once TRBJ2-7 TRBV29-1 NA CSVGERGISSYEQYF TGCAGCGTTGGCGAAAGGGGGATCAGCTCCTACGAGCAGTACTTC
once TRBJ2-7 TRBV7-9 TRBD2 CASSSLLAGNYEQYF TGTGCCAGCAGCTCCTTACTAGCGGGAAACTACGAGCAGTACTTC
NA TRBJ2-3 TRBV7-3 NA CASSLLDGSSTDTQYF TGTGCCAGCAGCCTACTGGACGGTTCTAGCACAGATACGCAGTATTTT
NA TRBJ2-7 TRBV7-2 TRBD1 CASSSRQGFNEQYF TGTGCCAGCAGCTCCCGACAGGGGTTCAACGAGCAGTACTTC
NA TRBJ2-7 TRBV4-1 TRBD2 CASSQEPVPGLGSYEQYF TGCGCCAGCAGCCAAGAGCCGGTACCAGGACTAGGCTCCTACGAGCAGTACTTC
once TRBJ2-7 TRBV30 TRBD1 CAWTPRKGAFHEQYF TGTGCCTGGACACCCCGGAAGGGGGCCTTCCACGAGCAGTACTTC
NA TRBJ2-5 TRBV2 NA CASRRGRETQYF TGTGCCAGCAGGAGGGGGAGAGAGACCCAGTACTTC
once TRBJ1-1 TRBV19 NA CASTGTTEAFF TGTGCCAGCACAGGAACCACTGAAGCTTTCTTT
NA TRBJ1-2 TRBV9 TRBD1 CASSERTGDPNYGYTF TGTGCCAGCAGCGAGAGGACAGGAGATCCTAACTATGGCTACACCTTC
NA TRBJ2-7 TRBV27 NA CASSFRGAEQYF TGTGCCAGCAGTTTCCGAGGGGCCGAGCAGTACTTC
NA TRBJ2-3 TRBV5-7 TRBD2 CASAPPRVSGTTDTQYF TGTGCCAGCGCACCCCCCCGGGTTAGCGGGACCACAGATACGCAGTATTTT
NA TRBJ2-5 TRBV15 NA CATSNLGFGETQYF TGTGCCACCAGCAACTTGGGATTTGGGGAGACCCAGTACTTC
once TRBJ2-1 TRBV11-2 NA CASSPGFNEQFF TGTGCCAGCAGCCCTGGGTTCAATGAGCAGTTCTTC
once TRBJ1-2 TRBV2 NA CASTRLGGTNYGYTF TGTGCCAGCACCCGCCTCGGGGGTACGAACTATGGCTACACCTTC
NA TRBJ2-7 TRBV9 TRBD2 CASSVASGSFYEQYF TGTGCCAGCAGCGTAGCAAGCGGGAGTTTCTACGAGCAGTACTTC
once TRBJ2-1 TRBV7-9 TRBD2 CASSLMVAGAHEQFF TGTGCCAGCAGCTTAATGGTAGCGGGAGCACATGAGCAGTTCTTC
NA TRBJ2-7 TRBV7-2 NA CASSLVLGRDYEQYF TGTGCCAGCAGCTTAGTCTTGGGACGGGACTACGAGCAGTACTTC
NA TRBJ2-5 TRBV5-4 NA CASSFIQETQYF TGTGCCAGCAGCTTCATCCAAGAGACCCAGTACTTC
NA TRBJ1-2 TRBV28 TRBD1 CASSPEGAVTNYGYTF TGTGCCAGCAGTCCGGAGGGGGCGGTAACTAACTATGGCTACACCTTC